The following is a T cell receptor beta chain sequence with its context. In the original workflow: Reference gene primer amplification yielded estimated nucleated cell counts. Assay: immunoSEQ multiplex PCR; the TCRdb copy retains only in-frame clones and omits some. V and J calls and clone size are those listed in that table; D and trimming were worked out from the DNA. The sample holds about 94,000 clones, over 70% seen once. Trimming removed 3 bases from V and 6 bases from J, with 12 bases in between. This CDR3 is built from 13 residues. The source of the sample is a study of blood T cell repertoires in COVID-19. Study in general: Collection of acute and convalescent COVID-19 samples took place in the United States, Italy and Spain. Nucleic acid was either cDNA or gDNA, and it came from T cells, B-cell-depleted T cells, or PBMCs.

The sequenced sample consisted of peripheral blood. This chain uses TRBV12-3 or TRBV12-4 with TRBJ2-7, with unresolved D. The source is a human donor in a cohort sampled during active COVID-19. Written as DNA, the CDR3 is TGTGCCAGCAGTTTCGTGCAGGCAGGCGAGCAGTACTTC. Translating gives CASSFVQAGEQYF.